What follows is one T cell receptor (beta chain) and its context. The record originates from a study of blood T cell repertoires in COVID-19. Whole-study context: Researchers got acute and convalescent COVID-19 samples from the United States, Italy and Spain. The cDNA or gDNA used as material had been derived from T cells, B-cell-depleted T cells, or PBMCs.

CDR1 SGHNT and CDR2 YYREEE come from the germline V gene (reference sequence). V was cut by 0 bases and J by 5 bases, with 8 bases left in between. The CDR3 has 13 residues. How the authors handled the data: From reference gene primer amplification, estimates of nucleated cell counts were derived. Only in-frame clones appear in the TCRdb table, and some are missing; sequencing was by immunoSEQ multiplex PCR. That table supplies the V and J calls and clone size; D and trimming were determined from the DNA. This table holds fewer than 95,000 clones, approximately 92% found once. The sequencing sample was made of peripheral blood. The gene calls are TRBV5-4 and TRBJ1-2; a weak D match, TRBD1 (6 bases). The TCR was taken from a woman at least 80 years old with acute or convalescent COVID-19. CDR3 sequence (DNA): TGTGCCAGCAGCTTGGATAGGGGGTATGGCTACACCTTC. This sequence encodes CASSLDRGYGYTF.